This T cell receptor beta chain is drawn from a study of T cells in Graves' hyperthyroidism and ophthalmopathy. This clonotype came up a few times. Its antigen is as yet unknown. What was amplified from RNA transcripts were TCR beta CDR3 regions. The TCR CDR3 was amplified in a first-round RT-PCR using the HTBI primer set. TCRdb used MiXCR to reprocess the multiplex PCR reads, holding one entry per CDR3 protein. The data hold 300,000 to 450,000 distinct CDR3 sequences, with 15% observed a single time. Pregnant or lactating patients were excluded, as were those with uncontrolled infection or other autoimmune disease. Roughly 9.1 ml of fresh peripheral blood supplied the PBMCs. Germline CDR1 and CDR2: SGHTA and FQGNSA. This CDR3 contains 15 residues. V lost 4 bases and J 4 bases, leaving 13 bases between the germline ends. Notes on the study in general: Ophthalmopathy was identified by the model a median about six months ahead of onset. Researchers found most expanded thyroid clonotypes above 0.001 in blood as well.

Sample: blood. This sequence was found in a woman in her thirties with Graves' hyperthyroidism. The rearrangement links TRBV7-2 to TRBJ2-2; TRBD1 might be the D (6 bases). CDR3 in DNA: TGTGCCAGCAGCTCAACCGGACAGAGCACCGGGGAGCTGTTTTTT. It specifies CASSSTGQSTGELFF.